These 31 T cell receptor beta chains were all obtained from the same sample, sequenced in a study of blood T cell repertoires in COVID-19. The repertoire was sequenced with immunoSEQ multiplex PCR; TCRdb's copy has only in-frame clones and lacks some. The sample contains 50,000 to 60,000 clones, 83% of which appear only once. Sample: peripheral blood. These receptor sequences come from a man between 40 and 49 years old with acute or convalescent COVID-19.

This chain connects TRBV19 to TRBJ2-2; maybe TRBD1 (5 bases). This CDR3 has 15 amino acids. The V end lost 3 bases, the J end lost 4 bases, and 12 bases lay between the germline ends. Germline CDR1 LNHDA, CDR2 SQIVND (reference sequence). Here the CDR3 reads CASSIGQGSTGELFF. The CDR3 region has the DNA TGTGCCAGTAGTATCGGTCAGGGATCCACCGGGGAGCTGTTTTTT.

This clone showed up just a few times. The V and J genes are TRBV27 and TRBJ1-2; TRBD1 is a possible D gene (5 bases). The CDR3 runs 14 residues. In germline, CDR1 is MNHEY, CDR2 SMNVEV (reference sequence). Trimming stripped 0 bases from V and 2 bases from J, with 7 bases between. This CDR3 is CASSLSAGNYGYTF. CDR3 nucleotides: TGTGCCAGCAGTTTATCTGCAGGGAACTATGGCTACACCTTC.

The chain joins TRBV5-6 to TRBJ2-7; 7 positions agree with TRBD1. With V trimmed by 4 bases and J by 2 bases, 6 bases remained unmatched. The germline V gene encodes CDR1 SGHDT and CDR2 YYEEEE. This CDR3 has 14 amino acids. The DNA for the CDR3 is TGTGCCAGCAGCACCCGGGACAGTACCTACGAGCAGTACGTC. It codes for CASSTRDSTYEQYV.

The chain links TRBV6-6 to TRBJ2-3; unclear D gene. The CDR3 totals 16 residues. The ends were cut back, 6 bases at V and 1 base at J, with 17 bases in the middle. Germline CDR1 MNHNY, CDR2 SVGAGI (reference sequence). The CDR3 bases are TGTGCCAGCAGCCTGGTCGTTCAGGTCGGCACAGATACGCAGTATTTT. This encodes CASSLVVQVGTDTQYF.

J is TRBJ2-4 and V is TRBV18; tentative D call: TRBD1 (5 bases). The CDR3 is made up of 18 amino acids. Germline loops: CDR1 KGHSH, CDR2 LQKENI. Deletions cut 2 bases from V and 0 bases from J, with 17 bases between. For the CDR3, the DNA is TGTGCCAGCTCACCATCAACAGGATCGAGGCTAGCCAAAAACATTCAGTACTTC. It specifies CASSPSTGSRLAKNIQYF.

The count of this clone is one. The chain links TRBV28 to TRBJ2-1; possibly TRBD2 for D (6 bases). With 7 bases removed from V and 3 bases from J, the gap between germline ends came to 13 bases. Germline values: CDR1 MDHEN, CDR2 SYDVKM. The CDR3 sequence is 14 residues long. The CDR3 coding sequence is TGTGCCAGCACCAGGACTATAAGCTACAATGAGCAGTTCTTC. It is translated as CASTRTISYNEQFF.

This sequence joins TRBV3-1 (or the pseudogene TRBV3-2) and TRBJ1-4; 7 bases agree with TRBD1. The CDR3 sequence is 16 residues long. In germline, CDR1 is LGHDT, CDR2 YNNKEL (reference sequence). The V gene end was trimmed by 5 bases and the J gene end by 4 bases; junction bases not matched to a gene: 10. The CDR3 nucleotides are TGTGCCAGCAGCTTACGTGGACAGGATTATAATGAAAAACTGTTTTTT. This encodes CASSLRGQDYNEKLFF.

The gene calls are TRBV18 and TRBJ2-7, with D perhaps TRBD1 (6 bases). Per germline, CDR1 KGHSH and CDR2 LQKENI. The CDR3 runs to 18 residues. Trimming left V 6 bases short and J 1 base short, with 25 bases between. The CDR3 DNA follows: TGTGCCAGCTCTCCCTTTAGCCCAGGGGTTGGTGGGTCCTACGAGCAGTACTTC. This translates into CASSPFSPGVGGSYEQYF.

This clone was detected a few times. This chain uses TRBV7-9 with TRBJ1-1, with D maybe TRBD1 (5 bases). Trimming removed 5 bases at V and 4 bases at J, with 14 bases between. There are 14 residues in the CDR3. The germline V gene encodes CDR1 SEHNR and CDR2 FQNEAQ (reference sequence). CDR3 coding DNA: TGTGCCAGCAGCGGCAGGGAAAGGGCCACTGAAGCTTTCTTT. It is translated as CASSGRERATEAFF. Variable domain in full (rest from reference TRBV7-9 and TRBJ1-1): DTGVSQNPRHKITKRGQNVTFRCDPISEHNRLYWYRQTLGQGPEFLTYFQNEAQLEKSRLLSDRFSAERPKGSFSTLEIQRTEQGDSAMYLCASSGRERATEAFFGQGTRLTVV.

The rearrangement joins TRBV15 to TRBJ1-5, with D unresolved. Germline V gives CDR1 LNHNV, CDR2 YYDKDF (reference sequence). Trimming left V 1 base short and J 2 bases short, with 6 bases between. This CDR3 comprises 14 residues. This chain's CDR3 is CATSRGTGNQPQHF. For the CDR3, the DNA is TGTGCCACCAGCAGAGGTACAGGCAATCAGCCCCAGCATTTT. Together with reference TRBV15 and TRBJ1-5, the CDR3 gives the full variable domain: DAMVIQNPRYQVTQFGKPVTLSCSQTLNHNVMYWYQQKSSQAPKLLFHYYDKDFNNEADTPDNFQSRRPNTSFCFLDIRSPGLGDTAMYLCATSRGTGNQPQHFGDGTRLSIL.

The chain carries TRBV11-2 and TRBJ1-2; 7 bases match TRBD1. Trimming removed 7 bases from V and 5 bases from J; junction bases left unmatched: 10. This CDR3 is built from 14 residues. CDR1 is SGHAT, CDR2 FQNNGV, per germline. CDR3: CASTFETGLYGYTF. The CDR3 DNA follows: TGTGCCAGCACGTTCGAGACAGGGCTGTATGGCTACACCTTC.

This clone came up once. The V and J genes are TRBV7-2 and TRBJ2-7; D might be TRBD1 (6 bases). V was pared by 2 bases and J by 2 bases, with 13 bases between. CDR1 is SGHTA and CDR2 is FQGNSA in the germline V gene. This CDR3 has 15 residues. CDR3 region: CASSLSGVSTYEQYF. CDR3 nucleotide sequence: TGTGCCAGCAGCTTATCAGGGGTTAGCACCTACGAGCAGTACTTC. Full variable domain (missing parts from reference TRBV7-2 and TRBJ2-7): GAGVSQSPSNKVTEKGKDVELRCDPISGHTALYWYRQSLGQGLEFLIYFQGNSAPDKSGLPSDRFSAERTGGSVSTLTIQRTQQEDSAVYLCASSLSGVSTYEQYFGPGTRLTVT.

This chain uses TRBV10-3 with TRBJ2-7; D is perhaps TRBD1 (5 bases). V lost 6 bases and J 3 bases, leaving 9 bases between the germline ends. Germline CDR1 and CDR2: ENHRY and SYGVKD. The CDR3 consists of 12 residues. CDR3 DNA: TGTGCCATCAGAACCCAGGGCTACGAGCAGTACTTC. The encoded protein is CAIRTQGYEQYF.

The gene calls are TRBV6-6 and TRBJ2-7; 7 positions agree with TRBD2. The ends lost 8 bases at V and 4 bases at J; junction bases unmatched: 2. The CDR3 is made up of 11 amino acids. Germline V gene lookup returns CDR1 MNHNY and CDR2 SVGAGI (reference sequence). The CDR3 DNA is TGTGCCAGCGGGGGGGGGTACGAGCAGTACGTC. It encodes CASGGGYEQYV.

The chain recombines TRBV5-8 with TRBJ2-3; 7 bases are shared with TRBD1. V gave up 4 bases and J gave up 4 bases; unmatched junction bases: 9. The CDR3 is 15 amino acids. The germline V gene encodes CDR1 SGHTS and CDR2 YDEGEE. The CDR3 nucleotides are TGTGCCAGCAGCCGGGACAGTGGGGTTGCAGATACGCAGTATTTT. It translates to CASSRDSGVADTQYF. The full variable domain, completed using reference TRBV5-8 and TRBJ2-3, is EAGVTQSPTHLIKTRGQQATLRCSPISGHTSVYWYQQALGLGLQFLLWYDEGEERNRGNFPPRFSGRQFPNYSSELNVNALELEDSALYLCASSRDSGVADTQYFGPGTRLTVL.

This clone was detected many times. The rearrangement uses TRBV5-4 and TRBJ2-3, with 7 nucleotides matching TRBD2. The germline CDR1 and CDR2 sequences are SGHNT and YYREEE (reference sequence). The CDR3 has 16 residues. V lost 3 bases and J lost 5; bases outside the gene matches: 12. The CDR3 DNA reads TGTGCCAGCAGCTATACTGGACTAGTGAAGGGAGATACGCAGTATTTT. Translating it yields CASSYTGLVKGDTQYF. The whole variable domain, remainder taken from reference TRBV5-4 and TRBJ2-3, is ETGVTQSPTHLIKTRGQQVTLRCSSQSGHNTVSWYQQALGQGPQFIFQYYREEENGRGNFPPRFSGLQFPNYSSELNVNALELDDSALYLCASSYTGLVKGDTQYFGPGTRLTVL.

The chain carries TRBV9 and TRBJ2-3; D perhaps matches TRBD1 (6 bases). The CDR3 has 14 residues. CDR1 is SGDLS and CDR2 is YYNGEE in the germline V gene. The germline V and J ends were trimmed by 2 bases and 6 bases, with 13 bases remaining between them. The CDR3 reads CASSVRGGEDTQYF. For the CDR3, the DNA is TGTGCCAGCAGCGTGAGAGGGGGAGAGGATACGCAGTATTTT. The whole variable domain, filled in from reference TRBV9 and TRBJ2-3, reads DSGVTQTPKHLITATGQRVTLRCSPRSGDLSVYWYQQSLDQGLQFLIQYYNGEERAKGNILERFSAQQFPDLHSELNLSSLELGDSALYFCASSVRGGEDTQYFGPGTRLTVL.

This clone was detected once. DNA of the CDR3: TGTGCCATCAGTCCGGGACAGGAAACCTTTAACTATGGCTACACCTTC. Its protein is CAISPGQETFNYGYTF. The chain has TRBV10-3 and TRBJ1-2, with 8 nucleotides matching TRBD1. The CDR3 extends over 16 amino acids. Looked up from germline, CDR1 is ENHRY and CDR2 is SYGVKD. V gave up 5 bases and J gave up 1 base; unmatched junction bases: 9.

The rearrangement links TRBV25-1 to TRBJ1-1, with 7 bases that match TRBD1. V lost 5 bases to trimming and J lost 0 bases; unmatched junction nucleotides: 3. From germline, CDR1 is MGHDK and CDR2 SYGVNS. The CDR3 has 14 residues. The CDR3 DNA sequence: TGTGCCAGCAGTATGGACAGGATGAACACTGAAGCTTTCTTT. Translation gives CASSMDRMNTEAFF.

The chain uses TRBV14 and TRBJ1-1; D unresolved. This CDR3 has 16 residues. V was pared by 0 bases and J by 1 base, with 12 bases between. The germline V gene has CDR1 SGHDN and CDR2 FVKESK. CDR3 region: CASSQEPGGGNTEAFF. The CDR3 DNA is TGTGCCAGCAGCCAAGAGCCGGGAGGTGGGAACACTGAAGCTTTCTTT.

This chain joins TRBV18 and TRBJ1-1, with D possibly TRBD1 on 5 matching bases. Germline loops: CDR1 KGHSH, CDR2 LQKENI. CDR3 length: 14 residues. Deletions cut 6 bases from V and 4 bases from J, with 15 bases between. CDR3 residues: CASSPRVDVTEAFF. In DNA, the CDR3 is TGTGCCAGCTCGCCCAGGGTTGATGTCACTGAAGCTTTCTTT.

This chain connects TRBV27 to TRBJ2-3, with 12 bases identical to TRBD2. This CDR3 region has 17 residues. CDR1 and CDR2 (germline): MNHEY, SMNVEV (reference sequence). Unmatched junction bases numbered 2, after V lost 1 base and J lost 0 bases. The CDR3 DNA sequence: TGTGCCAGCAGTTTATTCGGACTAGCGGGAAGCACAGATACGCAGTATTTT. Protein sequence: CASSLFGLAGSTDTQYF.

The genes are TRBV18 and TRBJ1-2, with TRBD1 as a possible D gene (5 bases). There are 13 residues in the CDR3. CDR1 and CDR2 from the germline V gene are KGHSH and LQKENI. V was clipped by 2 bases and J by 6 bases, with 10 bases between them. The CDR3 DNA reads TGTGCCAGCTCACCAGCCTCGGGGGATGGCTACACCTTC. This codes for CASSPASGDGYTF.

V usage is TRBV24-1 and J usage is TRBJ2-1; the D gene is possibly TRBD2 (6 bases). The germline CDR1 and CDR2 sequences are KGHDR and SFDVKD. This CDR3 is 16 amino acids long. V was pared by 3 bases and J by 4 bases, with 15 bases between. The CDR3 sequence is CATSDQTSGLYNEQFF. The DNA of the CDR3 is TGTGCCACCAGTGATCAGACTAGTGGCCTTTACAATGAGCAGTTCTTC.

The chain employs TRBV5-4 and TRBJ2-7; a possible D gene is TRBD1 (5 bases). The germline CDR1 and CDR2 sequences are SGHNT and YYREEE (reference sequence). Deletions cut 5 bases from V and 1 base from J, with 10 bases between. CDR3 length: 13 residues. CDR3 residues: CASSFDRSYEQYV. CDR3 in DNA: TGTGCCAGCAGTTTTGACAGATCCTACGAGCAGTACGTC.

V is TRBV7-2 and J is TRBJ2-7, with 12 bases aligning to TRBD2. Germline CDR1 SGHTA, CDR2 FQGNSA. With V trimmed by 4 bases and J by 4 bases, 5 bases remained unmatched. The CDR3 runs to 15 residues. The CDR3 loop is CASSWTSGAGYEQYF. As DNA, the CDR3 is TGTGCCAGCAGCTGGACTAGCGGGGCGGGTTACGAGCAGTACTTC. Full variable domain (remainder filled in from reference TRBV7-2 and TRBJ2-7): GAGVSQSPSNKVTEKGKDVELRCDPISGHTALYWYRQSLGQGLEFLIYFQGNSAPDKSGLPSDRFSAERTGGSVSTLTIQRTQQEDSAVYLCASSWTSGAGYEQYFGPGTRLTVT.

This rearrangement joins TRBV6-1 to TRBJ2-7; 7 nucleotides align to TRBD2. Germline V lookup: CDR1 MNHNS, CDR2 SASEGT. With V trimmed by 1 base and J by 2 bases, 8 bases remained unmatched. The CDR3 totals 16 residues. The CDR3 DNA follows: TGTGCCAGCAGTGAAGTCGCGGGAGTTCTTCCCTACGAGCAGTACTTC. Protein: CASSEVAGVLPYEQYF.

The chain carries TRBV6-5 and TRBJ1-5; D remains unclear. The germline gives CDR1 MNHEY, CDR2 SVGAGI. This CDR3 region has 15 residues. V was trimmed by 4 bases and J by 0 bases, leaving 10 bases between them. The DNA of the CDR3 is TGTGCCAGCAGTTCTTGGAGGGTTAGCAATCAGCCCCAGCATTTT. Its protein product is CASSSWRVSNQPQHF.

The chain has TRBV2 and TRBJ1-3; D is undetermined. V shed 7 bases and J shed 0 bases, with 7 bases lying between them. CDR1 is SNHLY and CDR2 is FYNNEI in the germline V gene. The CDR3 contains 13 residues. CDR3: CASTGFSGNTIYF. The CDR3 DNA follows: TGTGCCAGCACGGGGTTCTCTGGAAACACCATATATTTT.

The V call is TRBV27, the J call TRBJ1-5; TRBD1 matches 9 bases. Germline CDR1 is MNHEY and CDR2 is SMNVEV (reference sequence). V trimming: 5 bases; J trimming: 5 bases; junction bases outside the gene matches: 10. The CDR3 is made up of 16 amino acids. The DNA for the CDR3 is TGTGCCAGCAGTCCCAAGGGACAGGGTGGGTATCAGCCCCAGCATTTT. Its translation: CASSPKGQGGYQPQHF.

The genes are TRBV5-1 and TRBJ2-1; weak D call: TRBD2 (6 bases). The ends were cut back, 5 bases at V and 2 bases at J, with 11 bases in the middle. This CDR3 is 14 amino acids long. Germline V gene data show CDR1 as SGHRS and CDR2 as YFSETQ. This CDR3 is CASSIGEAYNEQFF. CDR3 nucleotide sequence: TGCGCCAGCAGTATAGGGGAGGCCTACAATGAGCAGTTCTTC.